The rows below give T cell receptor beta chains drawn from one sample of a study of post-analysis software for immune sequencing data. MiXCR was run by TCRdb on the PCR reads, yielding one entry per CDR3 protein. Of hundreds of thousands of distinct CDR3 sequences listed, approximately 53% were seen once; the top ten hold approximately 4.2%. Specimen: blood. These receptors came from a girl aged 5-17 years with multiple sclerosis. The CDR3 runs from the conserved cysteine through the conserved F or W. The D gene is left open where the match is weak. The size field is filled for only some rows; it gives once, few, many or a size class.

CDR3 DNA: TGCAGTGCTAGGATTATGGCTAGCGGGGTGGTAAACATTCAGTACTTC; CDR3 protein: CSARIMASGVVNIQYF; D gene: TRBD2; clone size: NA; CDR3 length: 16; V gene: TRBV20-1; J gene: TRBJ2-4
CDR3 DNA: TGTGCCAGCAGCGCCTCGAGACTAGGGCGGGAGACCCAGTACTTC; CDR3 protein: CASSASRLGRETQYF; D gene: NA; clone size: NA; CDR3 length: 15; V gene: TRBV7-9; J gene: TRBJ2-5
CDR3 DNA: TGTGCCAGCAGCTGGGGGTCAACCCCGAACACTGAAGCTTTCTTT; CDR3 protein: CASSWGSTPNTEAFF; D gene: NA; clone size: NA; CDR3 length: 15; V gene: TRBV27; J gene: TRBJ1-1
CDR3 DNA: TGTGCCAGCAGCTCAACAGGGGACCATTACGAGCAGTACTTC; CDR3 protein: CASSSTGDHYEQYF; D gene: TRBD1; clone size: NA; CDR3 length: 14; V gene: TRBV7-8; J gene: TRBJ2-7
CDR3 DNA: TGCAGCGCTCAAGACAGGGCGGGCACAGATACGCAGTATTTT; CDR3 protein: CSAQDRAGTDTQYF; D gene: TRBD1; clone size: few; CDR3 length: 14; V gene: TRBV29-1; J gene: TRBJ2-3
CDR3 DNA: TGCAGCGTTGATTCACAAGGGGGCGAGGACTACAATGAGCAGTTCTTC; CDR3 protein: CSVDSQGGEDYNEQFF; D gene: TRBD1; clone size: NA; CDR3 length: 16; V gene: TRBV29-1; J gene: TRBJ2-1
CDR3 DNA: TGTGCCAGCAGCGTAGTGCCGGACAGGGGATCCTACGAGCAGTACTTC; CDR3 protein: CASSVVPDRGSYEQYF; D gene: TRBD1; clone size: NA; CDR3 length: 16; V gene: TRBV9; J gene: TRBJ2-7
CDR3 DNA: TGTGCCAGCAGCGTAGCAGGGATCCCCTACGAGCAGTACTTC; CDR3 protein: CASSVAGIPYEQYF; D gene: NA; clone size: few; CDR3 length: 14; V gene: TRBV9; J gene: TRBJ2-7
CDR3 DNA: TGTGCCAGCAGGGACACGGGTCGCTACGAGCAGTACTTC; CDR3 protein: CASRDTGRYEQYF; D gene: NA; clone size: NA; CDR3 length: 13; V gene: TRBV25-1; J gene: TRBJ2-7
CDR3 DNA: TGCAGCGCCGTCCTTGGGGGGGCATGGAGCTATGGCTACACCTTC; CDR3 protein: CSAVLGGAWSYGYTF; D gene: NA; clone size: few; CDR3 length: 15; V gene: TRBV29-1; J gene: TRBJ1-2
CDR3 DNA: TGTGCCAGCAGCTTAAAAGGGGAGAAATTTGGCACAGATACGCAGTATTTT; CDR3 protein: CASSLKGEKFGTDTQYF; D gene: NA; clone size: few; CDR3 length: 17; V gene: TRBV7-6; J gene: TRBJ2-3
CDR3 DNA: TGCAGCGTTGAAGAGGACAGCTACAATGAGCAGTTCTTC; CDR3 protein: CSVEEDSYNEQFF; D gene: NA; clone size: NA; CDR3 length: 13; V gene: TRBV29-1; J gene: TRBJ2-1
CDR3 DNA: TGTGCTAGTGGTTTGGTGAGGGATACGCAGTATTTT; CDR3 protein: CASGLVRDTQYF; D gene: NA; clone size: NA; CDR3 length: 12; V gene: TRBV12-5; J gene: TRBJ2-3
CDR3 DNA: TGCGCCAGCAGCTTAGGGGGGAGGGCCGGCACAGATACGCAGTATTTT; CDR3 protein: CASSLGGRAGTDTQYF; D gene: NA; clone size: NA; CDR3 length: 16; V gene: TRBV5-1; J gene: TRBJ2-3
CDR3 DNA: TGTGCCAGCAGCTTATCTTTGGGACAGGCCTACAATGAGCAGTTCTTC; CDR3 protein: CASSLSLGQAYNEQFF; D gene: TRBD1; clone size: NA; CDR3 length: 16; V gene: TRBV7-3; J gene: TRBJ2-1
CDR3 DNA: TGTGCCACCAGCAGAGTAAGGGGGACTAGCGGGACGGTCGCCTACAATGAGCAGTTCTTC; CDR3 protein: CATSRVRGTSGTVAYNEQFF; D gene: TRBD2; clone size: few; CDR3 length: 20; V gene: TRBV15; J gene: TRBJ2-1
CDR3 DNA: TGCAGTGCTAGGGAAATAGCGGTGAGCTCCTACGAGCAGTACTTC; CDR3 protein: CSAREIAVSSYEQYF; D gene: NA; clone size: NA; CDR3 length: 15; V gene: TRBV20-1; J gene: TRBJ2-7
CDR3 DNA: TGTGCCAGCAGCTCACAGGGGGCGCGAGATTCACCCCTCCACTTT; CDR3 protein: CASSSQGARDSPLHF; D gene: TRBD1; clone size: once; CDR3 length: 15; V gene: TRBV5-5; J gene: TRBJ1-6
CDR3 DNA: TGTGCCAGCAGTCCCCGGGAGGTTTACTACGAGCAGTACTTC; CDR3 protein: CASSPREVYYEQYF; D gene: TRBD2; clone size: NA; CDR3 length: 14; V gene: TRBV12-3/TRBV12-4; J gene: TRBJ2-7
CDR3 DNA: TGTGCCAGCAGCCAAGTGCCAGGGGTCGAGGGAGCCAAAAACATTCAGTACTTC; CDR3 protein: CASSQVPGVEGAKNIQYF; D gene: NA; clone size: NA; CDR3 length: 18; V gene: TRBV3-1; J gene: TRBJ2-4
CDR3 DNA: TGTGCCAGCAGCTTACACCACGGGACTAGAAGCTACAATGAGCAGTTCTTC; CDR3 protein: CASSLHHGTRSYNEQFF; D gene: TRBD2; clone size: NA; CDR3 length: 17; V gene: TRBV13; J gene: TRBJ2-1
CDR3 DNA: TGTGCCAGCAGCCCCCGTTTGGGGGGAATATTCTACAATGAGCAGTTCTTC; CDR3 protein: CASSPRLGGIFYNEQFF; D gene: NA; clone size: NA; CDR3 length: 17; V gene: TRBV7-8; J gene: TRBJ2-1
CDR3 DNA: TGCAGCGTTGCGATGGGGACAGGGAATGAGCAGTTCTTC; CDR3 protein: CSVAMGTGNEQFF; D gene: TRBD1; clone size: few; CDR3 length: 13; V gene: TRBV29-1; J gene: TRBJ2-1
CDR3 DNA: TGCAGTGCACGTGGACTAGATGGGACCTACGAGCAGTACTTC; CDR3 protein: CSARGLDGTYEQYF; D gene: TRBD2; clone size: many; CDR3 length: 14; V gene: TRBV20-1; J gene: TRBJ2-7